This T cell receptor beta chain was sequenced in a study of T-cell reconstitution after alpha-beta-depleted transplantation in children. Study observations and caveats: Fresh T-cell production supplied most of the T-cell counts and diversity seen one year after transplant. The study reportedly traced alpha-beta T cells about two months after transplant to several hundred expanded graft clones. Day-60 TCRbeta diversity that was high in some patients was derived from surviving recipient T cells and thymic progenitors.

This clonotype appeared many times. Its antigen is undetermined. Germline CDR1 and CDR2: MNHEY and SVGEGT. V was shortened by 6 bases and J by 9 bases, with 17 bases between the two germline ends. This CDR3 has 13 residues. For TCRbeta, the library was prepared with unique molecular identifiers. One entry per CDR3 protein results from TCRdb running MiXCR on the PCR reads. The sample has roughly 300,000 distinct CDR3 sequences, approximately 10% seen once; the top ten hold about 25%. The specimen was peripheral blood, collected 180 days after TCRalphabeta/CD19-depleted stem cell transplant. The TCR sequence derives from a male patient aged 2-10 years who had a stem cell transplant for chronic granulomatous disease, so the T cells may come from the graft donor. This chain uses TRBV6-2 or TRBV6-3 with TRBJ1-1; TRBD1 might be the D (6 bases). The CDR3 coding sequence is TGTGCCAGCAGCTCCACAGGGAATTGGAAAGCTTTCTTT. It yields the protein CASSSTGNWKAFF.